This T cell receptor (beta chain) was profiled in a study of T cell responses to AZD1222 COVID-19 vaccine. Findings and limits, study-wide: Distributed over spike, vaccine-associated CD4 TCRs predominated at 160-218 and 743-854. Reportedly, nearly half of unique spike TCRs recognized epitopes outside B.1.351/B.1.1.7 mutations. Repertoire collection took place solely once the T cell response had peaked.

CDR3 length: 16 residues. J was trimmed by 4 bases and V by 0 bases; bases with no gene match: 4. Germline loops: CDR1 SGDLS, CDR2 YYNGEE. Concerning this clone: Antigen specificity is unknown.

Sequencing used immunoSEQ multiplex PCR; TCRdb keeps in-frame clones, though not all of them. Counted here are roughly 130,000 clones, approximately 90% occurring once; the ten biggest clones make up roughly 4%. Investigators merged groups given second doses at roughly 4 or roughly 12 weeks. The chain recombines TRBV9 with TRBJ2-6, with 7 positions matching TRBD1. This sequence originates from an adult who received the AZD1222 COVID-19 vaccine. The sample consisted of peripheral blood, taken 28 days after the second AZD1222 dose. The CDR3 DNA sequence: TGTGCCAGCAGCGTAGGGGACAGTACCGGGGCCAACGTCCTGACTTTC. Its translation: CASSVGDSTGANVLTF. The full variable domain, rest sourced from reference TRBV9 and TRBJ2-6, is DSGVTQTPKHLITATGQRVTLRCSPRSGDLSVYWYQQSLDQGLQFLIQYYNGEERAKGNILERFSAQQFPDLHSELNLSSLELGDSALYFCASSVGDSTGANVLTFGAGSRLTVL.